This entry lists 9 T cell receptor beta chains sequenced from one sample in a study of CD8+ T cells in alopecia areata. Extracted from the samples, RNA was reverse transcribed into cDNA to serve as the sequencing template. Sequencing used immunoSEQ multiplex PCR; TCRdb keeps in-frame clones, though not all of them. The sample lists about 150,000 clones, around 47% seen once, with 6.5% to 7.5% in the top ten. Source material: CD4+ T cells sorted from blood. The source is a human donor with alopecia areata.

This chain links TRBV29-1 with TRBJ1-2, with D tentatively TRBD1 (5 bases). This CDR3 contains 13 residues. The germline V gene has CDR1 SQVTM and CDR2 ANQGSEA. V was trimmed by 6 bases and J by 4 bases, leaving 15 bases between them. CDR3 loop: CSVDLTRGYGYTF. CDR3 in DNA: TGCAGCGTAGATCTGACAAGGGGCTATGGCTACACCTTC.

V and J are TRBV28 and TRBJ2-2, with 8 positions matching TRBD1. CDR1 MDHEN and CDR2 SYDVKM come from the germline V gene. The trim removed 3 bases at V and 6 bases at J, leaving 15 bases unmatched. The CDR3 is 18 amino acids. DNA of the CDR3: TGTGCCAGCAGTTTGCGATACCAGGGGGCGCATCTCCCCGGGGAGCTGTTTTTT. Protein sequence: CASSLRYQGAHLPGELFF.

The rearrangement joins TRBV5-6 to TRBJ1-5, with D unclear. V was pared by 4 bases and J by 0 bases, with 17 bases between. This CDR3 region has 17 residues. The germline V gene has CDR1 SGHDT and CDR2 YYEEEE. CDR3 nucleotide sequence: TGTGCCAGCAGCCAAGTTCTGGGAGGAGATAGCAATCAGCCCCAGCATTTT. It translates to CASSQVLGGDSNQPQHF.

This clone occurred a few times. The chain links TRBV28 to TRBJ2-7; 15 bases are a match to TRBD2. Unmatched junction bases numbered 0, after V lost 5 bases and J lost 4 bases. The CDR3 runs to 14 residues. Germline V gene sequence: CDR1 MDHEN, CDR2 SYDVKM. The CDR3 DNA follows: TGTGCCAGCAGTGGACTAGCGGGAGGGTACGAGCAGTACTTC. It is translated as CASSGLAGGYEQYF. The entire variable domain, with the rest obtained from reference TRBV28 and TRBJ2-7, is as follows: DVKVTQSSRYLVKRTGEKVFLECVQDMDHENMFWYRQDPGLGLRLIYFSYDVKMKEKGDIPEGYSVSREKKERFSLILESASTNQTSMYLCASSGLAGGYEQYFGPGTRLTVT.

The chain links TRBV5-1 to TRBJ2-1; TRBD1 matches at 10 bases. V dropped 4 bases and J dropped 6; count of bases not matched to a gene: 7. From germline, CDR1 is SGHRS and CDR2 YFSETQ. The CDR3 sequence is 15 residues long. The CDR3 is CASSLGWTGGNEQFF. The CDR3 bases are TGCGCCAGCAGCCTTGGGTGGACAGGGGGCAATGAGCAGTTCTTC.

J is TRBJ1-2 and V is TRBV6-5, with D tentatively TRBD1 (6 bases). Trimming cost V 7 bases and J 5 bases, with 14 bases left between them. There are 13 residues in the CDR3. Germline CDR1 reads MNHEY; CDR2 reads SVGAGI. This CDR3 reads CASTWDTRYGYTF. As DNA, the CDR3 is TGTGCCAGCACCTGGGACACCAGGTATGGCTACACCTTC.

This chain uses TRBV5-1 with TRBJ2-3; D is unclear. Germline V lookup: CDR1 SGHRS, CDR2 YFSETQ. Between the trimmed V and J ends, which lost 0 bases and 2 bases, there was a span of 4 bases. This CDR3 has 13 residues. CDR3 in amino acids: CASSLELTDTQYF. CDR3 in DNA: TGCGCCAGCAGCTTGGAGCTCACAGATACGCAGTATTTT.

V gene TRBV29-1 combines with J gene TRBJ2-7, with 8 bases identical to TRBD2. The CDR3 has 13 residues. Germline loops: CDR1 SQVTM, CDR2 ANQGSEA. V trimming: 4 bases; J trimming: 2 bases; junction bases outside the gene matches: 4. In nucleotides, the CDR3 is TGCAGCGTTGTTAGCGGGAAAGCCTACGAGCAGTACTTC. Translation gives CSVVSGKAYEQYF.

This clone was counted a few times. V usage is TRBV27 and J usage is TRBJ2-5, with unresolved D. Germline CDR1 reads MNHEY; CDR2 reads SMNVEV (reference sequence). The V and J ends lost 3 bases and 0 bases respectively, with 5 bases between them. The CDR3 length is 13 residues. For the CDR3, the DNA is TGTGCCAGCAGTTTCGTAAACCAAGAGACCCAGTACTTC. This sequence encodes CASSFVNQETQYF.